This TCR beta chain derives from a study of blood T cell repertoires in COVID-19. Background on the study: Samples representing acute and convalescent COVID-19 were sourced from the United States, Italy and Spain. T cells, B-cell-depleted T cells, or PBMCs supplied cDNA or gDNA.

In the authors' workflow: Amplification from reference gene primers served as the basis for estimated nucleated cell counts. Repertoires were generated with immunoSEQ multiplex PCR, while TCRdb's copy carries only in-frame clones and drops some. V and J calls and clone size follow that table, whereas D and trimming were derived from the DNA. The sample records about 240,000 clones, approximately 84% being singletons. The table lists this clone with a few counts. This clonotype originated in a man aged 50 or older with acute or convalescent COVID-19. The sample taken for sequencing was peripheral blood.

The CDR3 region has the DNA TGTGCCAGCAGCTTGGACAGGGGGTTGACAGATACGCAGTATTTT. This sequence encodes CASSLDRGLTDTQYF. The gene calls are TRBV5-4 and TRBJ2-3; 8 bases are shared with TRBD1. J gave up 3 bases and V 0 bases, and 3 bases lay outside the gene matches. Germline V gives CDR1 SGHNT, CDR2 YYREEE (reference sequence). The CDR3 has 15 amino acids.